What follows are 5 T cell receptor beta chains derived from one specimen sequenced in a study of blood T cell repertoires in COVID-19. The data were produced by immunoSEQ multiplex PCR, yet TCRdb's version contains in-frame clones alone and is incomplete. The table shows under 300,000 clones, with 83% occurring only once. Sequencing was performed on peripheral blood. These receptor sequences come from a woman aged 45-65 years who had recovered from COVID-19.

This CDR3 reads CASSLEQRGTEAFF. Here the CDR3 DNA reads TGTGCCAGCAGCTTAGAACAGAGGGGGACTGAAGCTTTCTTT. This chain uses TRBV7-2 with TRBJ1-1; tentatively, D is TRBD1 (6 bases). The V gene's germline CDR1 is SGHTA and CDR2 FQGNSA. CDR3 length equals 14 residues. V shed 1 base and J shed 5 bases, with 11 bases lying between them.

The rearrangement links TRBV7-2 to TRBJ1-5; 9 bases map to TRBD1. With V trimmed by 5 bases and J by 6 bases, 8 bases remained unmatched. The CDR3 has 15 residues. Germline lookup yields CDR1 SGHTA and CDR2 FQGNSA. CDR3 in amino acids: CASSPGQGQGQPQHF. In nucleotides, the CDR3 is TGTGCCAGCAGCCCTGGACAGGGGCAGGGTCAGCCCCAGCATTTT.

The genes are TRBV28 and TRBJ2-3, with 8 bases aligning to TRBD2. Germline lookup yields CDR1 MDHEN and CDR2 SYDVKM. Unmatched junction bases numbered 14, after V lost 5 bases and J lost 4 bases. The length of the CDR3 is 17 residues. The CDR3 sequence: CASSPSIGGGWADTQYF. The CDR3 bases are TGTGCCAGCAGTCCTTCAATCGGGGGGGGCTGGGCAGATACGCAGTATTTT.

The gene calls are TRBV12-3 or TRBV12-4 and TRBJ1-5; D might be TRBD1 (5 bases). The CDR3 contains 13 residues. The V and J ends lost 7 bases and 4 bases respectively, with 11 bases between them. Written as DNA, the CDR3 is TGTGCCAGCACAAGGGGTCCTAATCAGCCCCAGCATTTT. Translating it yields CASTRGPNQPQHF.

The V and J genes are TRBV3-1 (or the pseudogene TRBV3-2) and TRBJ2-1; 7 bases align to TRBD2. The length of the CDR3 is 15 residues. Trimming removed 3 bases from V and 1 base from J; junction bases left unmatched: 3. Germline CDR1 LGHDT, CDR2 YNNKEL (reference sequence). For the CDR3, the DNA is TGTGCCAGCAGCCATTGGGAGGGTTCCTACAATGAGCAGTTCTTC. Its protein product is CASSHWEGSYNEQFF.